Following are 23 T cell receptor beta chains from one sample sequenced in a study of beta chain features in type 1 diabetes. The study, taken as a whole, reports: Among patients with Type 1 diabetes, TCRB CDR3s were moderately but significantly shorter in every one of the four CD4+ subsets.

Isolated RNA was reverse transcribed in full, so expressed TCRB transcripts were sequenced. Clones were sequenced by immunoSEQ multiplex PCR, and TCRdb holds only the in-frame ones, with some missing. Of about 700,000 clones listed, around 15% were seen once; the top ten hold 0.02% to 0.025%. Which antigens these TCRs recognize remains unknown. Material for sequencing was naive CD4+ T cells from blood. The receptors derive from a man aged 18 to 29 with type 1 diabetes.

A few counts support this clone. The genes are TRBV5-1 and TRBJ2-7; 7 bases align to TRBD1. This CDR3 has 14 amino acids. V was clipped by 5 bases and J by 2 bases; unmatched bases: 7. CDR1 and CDR2 from the germline V gene are SGHRS and YFSETQ. DNA for the CDR3: TGCGCCAGCAGACTAATACAGGGGACCTACGAGCAGTACTTC. Encoded protein: CASRLIQGTYEQYF.

The V and J genes are TRBV29-1 and TRBJ2-2; possible D gene TRBD1, 6 bases. The CDR3 is 13 residues long. V dropped 5 bases and J dropped 6 bases, with 13 bases sitting between them. From germline, CDR1 is SQVTM and CDR2 ANQGSEA. CDR3 protein: CSVSLSGAGELFF. The CDR3 DNA reads TGCAGCGTTAGCCTTTCAGGGGCCGGGGAGCTGTTTTTT.

This clone was seen a handful of times. This chain links TRBV5-4 with TRBJ2-5, with 13 bases lining up with TRBD2. V lost 4 bases and J lost 3; bases outside the gene matches: 6. The CDR3 is 16 residues long. Looked up from germline, CDR1 is SGHNT and CDR2 is YYREEE (reference sequence). In DNA, the CDR3 is TGTGCCAGCAGCACGGGGACTAGCGGGGTTGAAGAGACCCAGTACTTC. Encoded protein: CASSTGTSGVEETQYF.

The V call is TRBV18, the J call TRBJ1-1; D is unclear. The CDR3 runs to 14 residues. Germline V gene data show CDR1 as KGHSH and CDR2 as LQKENI. V shed 4 bases and J shed 0 bases, with 9 bases lying between them. The CDR3 nucleotides read TGTGCCAGCTCACTGACGGACGTGAACACTGAAGCTTTCTTT. Its protein is CASSLTDVNTEAFF. Variable domain in full (rest from reference TRBV18 and TRBJ1-1): NAGVMQNPRHLVRRRGQEARLRCSPMKGHSHVYWYRQLPEEGLKFMVYLQKENIIDESGMPKERFSAEFPKEGPSILRIQQVVRGDSAAYFCASSLTDVNTEAFFGQGTRLTVV.

This chain uses TRBV5-1 with TRBJ2-6; D is ambiguous. The CDR3 totals 13 residues. Germline loops: CDR1 SGHRS, CDR2 YFSETQ. Trimming pared 5 bases from V and 0 bases from J, leaving 3 bases between. CDR3 sequence: CASSGSGANVLTF. The DNA of the CDR3 is TGCGCCAGCAGTGGCTCTGGGGCCAACGTCCTGACTTTC.

The rearrangement links TRBV15 to TRBJ2-7; 8 bases line up with TRBD1. This CDR3 spans 14 amino acids. Germline CDR1 and CDR2: LNHNV and YYDKDF (reference sequence). J was trimmed by 2 bases and V by 5 bases; bases with no gene match: 5. The CDR3 DNA reads as TGTGCCACCAGCTTAGGACAGGGCCCCTACGAGCAGTACTTC. It codes for CATSLGQGPYEQYF.

This clone turned up a few times. This chain connects TRBV6-5 to TRBJ2-7; D is ambiguous. The germline gives CDR1 MNHEY, CDR2 SVGAGI. V dropped 8 bases and J dropped 6 bases, with 23 bases sitting between them. The CDR3 covers 15 residues. CDR3 sequence reads: CASSRTATLPIEQYF. The CDR3 region has the DNA TGTGCCAGCTCACGCACAGCCACTTTGCCCATCGAGCAGTACTTC.

This chain joins TRBV7-2 and TRBJ2-5; no definite D call. In germline, CDR1 is SGHTA, CDR2 FQGNSA. V dropped 1 base and J dropped 1 base, with 10 bases sitting between them. The CDR3 totals 15 residues. The CDR3 loop reads CASSLGSGRQETQYF. For the CDR3, the DNA is TGTGCCAGCAGCTTAGGATCGGGCCGCCAAGAGACCCAGTACTTC.

V and J are TRBV25-1 and TRBJ2-6; possibly TRBD1 or TRBD2 for D (6 bases each). This CDR3 has 15 residues. Trimming left V 5 bases short and J 6 bases short, with 14 bases between. CDR1 MGHDK and CDR2 SYGVNS come from the germline V gene. DNA of the CDR3: TGTGCCAGCAGTTTTGGGGGGCCAGTGGCCAACGTCCTGACTTTC. Translated: CASSFGGPVANVLTF.

This clone was detected only a few times. V and J are TRBV9 and TRBJ2-5; possible D gene TRBD1, 6 bases. The length of the CDR3 is 14 residues. Germline CDR1 SGDLS, CDR2 YYNGEE. Trimming cost V 4 bases and J 1 base, with 11 bases left between them. CDR3 sequence (DNA): TGTGCCAGCAGCCCCGGACAGCCCCAAGAGACCCAGTACTTC. Translated, it gives CASSPGQPQETQYF.

This clone was seen more than once but under ten times. The genes are TRBV29-1 and TRBJ2-1; 14 nucleotides match TRBD2. Germline trimming cut 6 bases from V and 8 bases from J; bases unmatched to any gene: 12. Germline V gene data show CDR1 as SQVTM and CDR2 as ANQGSEA. This CDR3 is built from 16 residues. The CDR3 region is CSVDGTSGGSPHEQFF. The CDR3 DNA is TGCAGCGTGGACGGGACTAGCGGGGGCTCCCCACATGAGCAGTTCTTC.

This clone was counted only a few times. The V gene is TRBV6-1, the J gene TRBJ1-2; tentatively, D is TRBD1 (5 bases). The CDR3 runs to 14 residues. CDR1 and CDR2 (germline): MNHNS, SASEGT. The ends were cut back, 6 bases at V and 1 base at J, with 12 bases in the middle. This chain's CDR3 is CASSLQELNYGYTF. The DNA of the CDR3 is TGTGCCAGCAGCTTACAGGAGCTTAACTATGGCTACACCTTC.

A few counts support this clone. This chain links TRBV14 with TRBJ1-6; 8 bases are a match to TRBD1. CDR3 length: 16 amino acids. Germline loops: CDR1 SGHDN, CDR2 FVKESK. With 1 base clipped from V and 13 bases from J, the junction kept 12 bases outside the gene matches. The CDR3 sequence is CASSQAGGKVYAPLHF. The CDR3 nucleotides read TGTGCCAGCAGCCAAGCAGGGGGCAAAGTATATGCCCCCCTCCACTTT.

The DNA of the CDR3 is TGTGCCAGCAGTGACGGGGGAAAACTACAGCCCCAGCATTTT. Translation gives CASSDGGKLQPQHF. The chain uses TRBV25-1 and TRBJ1-5, with a tentative D call TRBD1 (5 bases). V lost 3 bases, J lost 7 bases, and 13 bases lay in between. The V gene's germline CDR1 is MGHDK and CDR2 SYGVNS. The CDR3 has 14 amino acids.

This chain uses TRBV5-1 with TRBJ2-7; weak D call: TRBD2 (5 bases). The CDR3 spans 13 residues. V was clipped by 2 bases and J by 4 bases, with 10 bases between them. CDR1 and CDR2 (germline): SGHRS, YFSETQ. CDR3 residues: CASSFDSAYEQYF. The CDR3 nucleotides are TGCGCCAGCAGCTTCGATAGCGCGTACGAGCAGTACTTC.

A note on this clone: Other nucleotide sequences from this sample produce the same CDR3. The chain employs TRBV5-1 and TRBJ2-7, with a possible D match to TRBD1 (6 bases). The germline V gene encodes CDR1 SGHRS and CDR2 YFSETQ. The CDR3 is 13 amino acids. The V and J ends lost 5 bases and 4 bases respectively, with 13 bases between them. The CDR3 spells CASSSTGPYEQYF. The CDR3 DNA sequence: TGCGCCAGCAGTTCCACAGGGCCGTACGAGCAGTACTTC.

The table lists this clone with a few counts. The genes are TRBV30 and TRBJ2-7; TRBD1 matches 10 bases. The J segment lost 5 bases and the V segment lost 2 bases, leaving 9 bases of the junction unmatched. The CDR3 is made up of 15 amino acids. Germline loops: CDR1 GTSNPN, CDR2 SVGIG (reference sequence). In nucleotides, the CDR3 is TGTGCCTGGAGTCTTTGGGGGACAGGGGCTGACGAGCAGTACTTC. Its protein product is CAWSLWGTGADEQYF. The variable domain in full, with the rest retrieved from reference TRBV30 and TRBJ2-7, is SQTIHQWPATLVQPVGSPLSLECTVEGTSNPNLYWYRQAAGRGLQLLFYSVGIGQISSEVPQNLSASRPQDRQFILSSKKLLLSDSGFYLCAWSLWGTGADEQYFGPGTRLTVT.

This clone has more than one count but fewer than ten. The rearrangement uses TRBV6-1 and TRBJ2-7, with 8 nucleotides matching TRBD2. This CDR3 comprises 14 residues. With 7 bases clipped from V and 3 bases from J, the junction kept 8 bases outside the gene matches. Germline-derived CDR1 and CDR2 are MNHNS and SASEGT. The CDR3 here is CASINSGAGYEQYF. CDR3 DNA sequence: TGTGCCAGCATCAATAGCGGGGCCGGCTACGAGCAGTACTTC.

This clone was detected only a few times. This sequence joins TRBV7-6 and TRBJ2-5; 10 bases agree with TRBD1. Germline V gene data show CDR1 as SGHVS and CDR2 as FNYEAQ. After removal of 4 bases from V and 7 bases from J, the junction contained 9 bases not matched to a gene. The length of the CDR3 is 15 residues. This chain's CDR3 is CASSSETGGFGTQYF. CDR3 sequence (DNA): TGTGCCAGCAGCTCCGAGACAGGGGGCTTCGGGACCCAGTACTTC.

This clone was counted between two and nine times. This chain uses TRBV6-4 with TRBJ2-5; TRBD1 aligns across 8 bases. The CDR3 sequence is 13 residues long. Germline V CDR1 and CDR2: MRHNA, SNTAGT. The V segment lost 6 bases and the J segment 2 bases; nucleotides outside the gene matches: 2. For the CDR3, the DNA is TGTGCCAGCAGAAGGGACAGGCAAGAGACCCAGTACTTC. Translation: CASRRDRQETQYF.

This sequence joins TRBV5-1 and TRBJ2-3; D remains ambiguous. The CDR3 has 11 amino acids. The V gene's germline CDR1 is SGHRS and CDR2 YFSETQ. Trimming shortened V by 5 bases and J by 2 bases, and 3 bases separated the two germline ends. CDR3 loop: CASRATDTQYF. DNA of the CDR3: TGCGCCAGCAGGGCCACAGATACGCAGTATTTT. Combining the CDR3 with reference TRBV5-1 and TRBJ2-3 gives the whole variable domain KAGVTQTPRYLIKTRGQQVTLSCSPISGHRSVSWYQQTPGQGLQFLFEYFSETQRNKGNFPGRFSGRQFSNSRSEMNVSTLELGDSALYLCASRATDTQYFGPGTRLTVL.

This rearrangement joins TRBV6-5 to TRBJ1-1; D remains ambiguous. Trimming left V 0 bases short and J 4 bases short, with 12 bases between. CDR1 MNHEY and CDR2 SVGAGI come from the germline V gene. The CDR3 is 15 residues long. The CDR3 loop reads CASSYSGGLTTEAFF. The CDR3 DNA is TGTGCCAGCAGTTACTCTGGAGGGTTAACCACTGAAGCTTTCTTT.

The chain has TRBV4-1 and TRBJ2-7, with TRBD2 as a possible D gene (5 bases). Germline lookup yields CDR1 MGHRA and CDR2 YSYEKL. Between the trimmed V and J ends, which lost 2 bases and 3 bases, there was a span of 11 bases. This CDR3 has 14 amino acids. The CDR3 DNA reads as TGCGCCAGCAGCCAACCTCTGGACTTCTACGAGCAGTACTTC. Amino acid sequence: CASSQPLDFYEQYF.